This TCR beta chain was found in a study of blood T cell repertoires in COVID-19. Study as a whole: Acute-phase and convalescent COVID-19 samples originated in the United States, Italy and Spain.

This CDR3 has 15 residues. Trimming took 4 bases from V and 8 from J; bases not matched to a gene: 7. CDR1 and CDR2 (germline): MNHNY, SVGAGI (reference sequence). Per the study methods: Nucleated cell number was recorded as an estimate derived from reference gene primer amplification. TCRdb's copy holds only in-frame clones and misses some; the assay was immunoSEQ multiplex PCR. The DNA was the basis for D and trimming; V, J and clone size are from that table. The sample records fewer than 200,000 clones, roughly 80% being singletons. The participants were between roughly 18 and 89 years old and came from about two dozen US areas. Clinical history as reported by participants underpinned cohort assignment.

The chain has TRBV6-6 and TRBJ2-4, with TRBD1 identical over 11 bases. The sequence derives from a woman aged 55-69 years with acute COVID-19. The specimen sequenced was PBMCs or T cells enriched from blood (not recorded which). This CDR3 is CASSSRTGGADIQYF. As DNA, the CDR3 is TGTGCCAGCAGTTCCAGGACAGGGGGCGCGGACATTCAGTACTTC.